This T cell receptor beta chain was found in a study of cytotoxic CD8 clonotypes in ibrutinib-treated CLL. Assay used: immunoSEQ multiplex PCR; TCRdb lists only in-frame clones, some missing. The sample yields 45,000 to 50,000 clones, roughly 50% seen once. The ends lost 2 bases at V and 0 bases at J; junction bases unmatched: 4. CDR1 and CDR2 (germline): SGDLS, YYNGEE. This CDR3 has 15 residues. This receptor was identified in a human donor with chronic lymphocytic leukemia. The chain is built from TRBV9 and TRBJ1-2; the match to TRBD1 covers 7 bases. The sample was PBMCs, taken after 12 months of ibrutinib treatment. The CDR3: CASSVGTVTNYGYTF. The CDR3 DNA reads TGTGCCAGCAGCGTTGGGACAGTTACTAACTATGGCTACACCTTC.